A selection of T cell receptor beta chains follows, all from one sample in a study of T cell responses to AZD1222 COVID-19 vaccine. TCRdb's copy holds only in-frame clones and misses some; the assay was immunoSEQ multiplex PCR. Of 100,000 to 120,000 clones detected, 85% to 95% appear once; the ten largest clones hold roughly 7.8%. This specimen was peripheral blood, taken on day 0 of AZD1222 vaccination. The receptor set was obtained from an adult in good health. The CDR3 runs from the conserved cysteine through the conserved F or W. A D gene is named only where the DNA matches it firmly. The size entry is marked missing in some rows and otherwise reads once, few, many or a size class.

cdr3_aa,cdr3_nt,j_call,d_call,v_call,clone_size
CASSPGPALEQYF,TGTGCCAGCAGCCCGGGACCAGCGCTCGAGCAGTACTTC,TRBJ2-7,-,TRBV9,-
CASRSRDRDLNTEAFF,TGTGCCAGCAGAAGCCGGGACAGGGACTTGAACACTGAAGCTTTCTTT,TRBJ1-1,TRBD1,TRBV6-4,-
CASRGTGPNQPQHF,TGTGCCAGCAGGGGGACAGGTCCGAACCAGCCCCAGCATTTT,TRBJ1-5,TRBD1,TRBV2,-
CASSPRDKPGELFF,TGTGCCAGCAGCCCCAGGGACAAGCCCGGGGAGCTGTTTTTT,TRBJ2-2,-,TRBV9,-
CSAPGQGPPFGYTF,TGCAGCGCCCCGGGACAGGGCCCGCCTTTTGGCTACACCTTC,TRBJ1-2,TRBD1,TRBV29-1,-
CASSSPGSYGYTF,TGTGCCAGCAGCTCCCCGGGATCCTATGGCTACACCTTC,TRBJ1-2,-,TRBV5-4,-
CASSYSTSGVYEQYF,TGTGCCAGCAGTTACTCGACTAGCGGGGTCTACGAGCAGTACTTC,TRBJ2-7,TRBD2,TRBV6-5,-
CASSLAEWEGTEAFF,TGTGCCAGCAGCTTAGCTGAATGGGAGGGCACTGAAGCTTTCTTT,TRBJ1-1,-,TRBV11-2,-
CASSSDGYSNQPQHF,TGCGCCAGCAGCTCCGACGGTTATAGCAATCAGCCCCAGCATTTT,TRBJ1-5,-,TRBV5-1,-
CASSLQRTSGGEQYF,TGTGCCAGCAGTTTACAGCGGACTAGCGGGGGCGAGCAGTACTTC,TRBJ2-7,TRBD2,TRBV28,-
CASRLRGQGANTGELFF,TGTGCCAGCAGGTTAAGGGGACAGGGGGCCAACACCGGGGAGCTGTTTTTT,TRBJ2-2,TRBD1,TRBV13,-
CASSDGQSFGYGYTF,TGTGCCAGCAGTGATGGTCAGAGCTTTGGCTATGGCTACACCTTC,TRBJ1-2,-,TRBV2,few
CASRRGRDGQPQHF,TGTGCCAGCAGGAGGGGAAGGGACGGTCAGCCCCAGCATTTT,TRBJ1-5,-,TRBV7-8,-
CASSRPLAGGPSDNEQFF,TGTGCCAGCAGTCGACCTCTAGCGGGGGGGCCGAGTGACAATGAGCAGTTCTTC,TRBJ2-1,TRBD2,TRBV6-6,-
CASSPYSNQPQHF,TGTGCCAGCAGTCCTTATAGCAATCAGCCCCAGCATTTT,TRBJ1-5,-,TRBV19,-
CASSSGLATYNEQFF,TGTGCCAGCAGTTCGGGACTAGCCACCTACAATGAGCAGTTCTTC,TRBJ2-1,TRBD2,TRBV6-2/TRBV6-3,-
CASSLERDTQYF,TGCGCCAGCAGCTTGGAGCGGGATACGCAGTATTTT,TRBJ2-3,-,TRBV5-1,-
CASSPPTDPYEQYF,TGTGCCAGCTCACCACCCACGGACCCCTACGAGCAGTACTTC,TRBJ2-7,-,TRBV18,-
CASSLGGGLNEQFF,TGTGCCAGCAGCTTGGGCGGGGGGCTGAATGAGCAGTTCTTC,TRBJ2-1,TRBD2,TRBV11-3,-
CASSLSGGTYAEAFF,TGTGCCAGCAGTTTATCGGGAGGGACCTACGCTGAAGCTTTCTTT,TRBJ1-1,-,TRBV28,-
CASSYSTTYNSPLHF,TGTGCCAGCAGTTACTCGACAACCTATAATTCACCCCTCCACTTT,TRBJ1-6,-,TRBV6-5,-
CASSLQGLSYNEQFF,TGTGCCAGCAGCTTACAGGGTCTCTCCTACAATGAGCAGTTCTTC,TRBJ2-1,-,TRBV7-3,-